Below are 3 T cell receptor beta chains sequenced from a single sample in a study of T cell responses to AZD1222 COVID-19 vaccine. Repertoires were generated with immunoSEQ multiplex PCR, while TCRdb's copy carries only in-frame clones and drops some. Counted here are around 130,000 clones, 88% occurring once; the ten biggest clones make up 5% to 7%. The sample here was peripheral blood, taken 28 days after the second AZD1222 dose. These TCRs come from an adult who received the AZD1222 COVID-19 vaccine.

The CDR3 here is CASGLAGLADEQFF. The CDR3 DNA sequence: TGTGCTAGTGGTTTGGCCGGACTAGCAGATGAGCAGTTCTTC. The rearrangement links TRBV12-5 to TRBJ2-1, with 8 bases matching TRBD2. The V gene's germline CDR1 is LGHNT and CDR2 FRNRAP. With V trimmed by 1 base and J by 8 bases, 4 bases remained unmatched. This CDR3 has 14 amino acids. Full variable domain (remainder filled in from reference TRBV12-5 and TRBJ2-1): DARVTQTPRHKVTEMGQEVTMRCQPILGHNTVFWYRQTMMQGLELLAYFRNRAPLDDSGMPKDRFSAEMPDATLATLKIQPSEPRDSAVYFCASGLAGLADEQFFGPGTRLTVL.

CDR3 amino acids: CASSLVSSGAYYEQYF. CDR3 sequence (DNA): TGTGCCAGCAGCTTAGTATCATCAGGGGCCTACTACGAGCAGTACTTC. This rearrangement joins TRBV11-2 to TRBJ2-7; TRBD1 might be the D (6 bases). The CDR3 is 16 amino acids. CDR1 and CDR2 from the germline V gene are SGHAT and FQNNGV. The ends were cut back, 1 base at V and 3 bases at J, with 16 bases in the middle. The variable domain in full, completed from reference TRBV11-2 and TRBJ2-7, reads EAGVAQSPRYKIIEKRQSVAFWCNPISGHATLYWYQQILGQGPKLLIQFQNNGVVDDSQLPKDRFSAERLKGVDSTLKIQPAKLEDSAVYLCASSLVSSGAYYEQYFGPGTRLTVT.

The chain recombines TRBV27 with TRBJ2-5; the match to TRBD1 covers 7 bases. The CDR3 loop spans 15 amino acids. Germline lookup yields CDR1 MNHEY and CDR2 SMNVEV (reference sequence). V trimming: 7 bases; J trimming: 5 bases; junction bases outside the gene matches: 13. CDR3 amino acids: CASISGRGRGETQYF. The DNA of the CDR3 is TGTGCCAGCATCTCCGGAAGGGGCAGGGGGGAGACCCAGTACTTC.